The sequence of this T cell receptor (beta chain) was determined in a study of blood T cell repertoires in COVID-19. Study summary: T cells, B-cell-depleted T cells, or PBMCs supplied cDNA or gDNA.

Cohorts were assigned according to the clinical history that participants reported. Measured with immunoSEQ multiplex PCR; TCRdb has only the in-frame clones, and not every one. The sample lists 200,000 or so clones; 70% to 90% were seen once. Trimming left V 1 base short and J 7 bases short, with 10 bases between. CDR1 and CDR2 from the germline V gene are SEHNR and FQNEAQ (reference sequence). The CDR3 length is 13 residues. The chain recombines TRBV7-9 with TRBJ1-2, with D possibly matching TRBD1 (6 bases). The origin of this receptor is a woman in her forties with acute COVID-19. What was sequenced was PBMCs or T cells enriched from blood (not recorded which). CDR3 loop: CASSLGTDTGYTF. CDR3 coding DNA: TGTGCCAGCAGCTTAGGGACAGATACTGGCTACACCTTC.